The 14 T cell receptor beta chains given below trace back to one sample, sequenced in a study of shared clonotypes between healthy human individuals. Repertoires were generated with immunoSEQ multiplex PCR, while TCRdb's copy carries only in-frame clones and drops some. The sample gives 2,500,000 or so clones, 90% to 95% of which show up once; under 0.15% is in the top ten. Sequencing was carried out using naive CD4+ T cells sorted from blood. Subset of the sample: CD45RA+ positively selected. These receptors came from a man younger than 30 in good health.

Of note for this clone: Other nucleotide sequences in the sample specify the same CDR3. The genes are TRBV5-6 and TRBJ1-3, with 7 bases fitting TRBD1. From germline, CDR1 is SGHDT and CDR2 YYEEEE. CDR3 length: 15 amino acids. V trimming: 2 bases; J trimming: 1 base; junction bases outside the gene matches: 3. CDR3 DNA sequence: TGTGCCAGCAGCTTAGTGACAGGGTCTGGAAACACCATATATTTT. It specifies CASSLVTGSGNTIYF.

J is TRBJ1-2 and V is TRBV7-8, with TRBD1 as a possible D gene (5 bases). Per germline, CDR1 SGHVS and CDR2 FQNEAQ. This CDR3 spans 14 amino acids. The V and J ends lost 5 bases and 1 base respectively, with 11 bases between them. This chain's CDR3 is CASSLSGGNYGYTF. The CDR3 coding sequence is TGTGCCAGCAGCCTGTCTGGGGGTAACTATGGCTACACCTTC.

CDR3 bases: TGTGCCAGTAGTACTGCTCGCACCGGGGAGCTGTTTTTT. Translation: CASSTARTGELFF. The chain employs TRBV19 and TRBJ2-2; no firm D call. V was trimmed by 4 bases and J by 4 bases, leaving 7 bases between them. Germline V gene lookup returns CDR1 LNHDA and CDR2 SQIVND (reference sequence). The CDR3 consists of 13 residues.

The rearrangement links TRBV6-1 to TRBJ1-1, with D perhaps TRBD1 (6 bases). Germline V CDR1 and CDR2: MNHNS, SASEGT. Trimming removed 2 bases from V and 4 bases from J, with 14 bases in between. The CDR3 runs 15 residues. The CDR3 region is CASSESGGGGTEAFF. CDR3 sequence (DNA): TGTGCCAGCAGTGAATCGGGAGGGGGAGGCACTGAAGCTTTCTTT.

The genes are TRBV18 and TRBJ2-1; D possibly corresponds to TRBD2 (7 bases). This CDR3 comprises 16 residues. With 0 bases removed from V and 7 bases from J, the gap between germline ends came to 16 bases. Germline assignment: CDR1 KGHSH and CDR2 LQKENI. The CDR3 region is CASSPPGGGKSNEQFF. The CDR3 DNA is TGTGCCAGCTCACCACCGGGAGGGGGGAAAAGTAATGAGCAGTTCTTC.

This chain links TRBV14 with TRBJ2-7; D is perhaps TRBD2 (5 bases). V gave up 1 base and J gave up 0 bases, with 16 bases separating them. CDR3 length: 17 residues. From germline, CDR1 is SGHDN and CDR2 FVKESK. CDR3 coding DNA: TGTGCCAGCAGCCAAGGACGTCCGACGGGAAACTCCTACGAGCAGTACTTC. Its protein is CASSQGRPTGNSYEQYF.

The gene calls are TRBV30 and TRBJ2-1; possibly TRBD2 for D (5 bases). Trimming took off 5 bases at V and 3 bases at J, with 8 bases between the two ends. The germline CDR1 and CDR2 sequences are GTSNPN and SVGIG (reference sequence). The CDR3 runs to 12 residues. CDR3 region: CAWGGLYNEQFF. DNA for the CDR3: TGTGCCTGGGGTGGACTCTACAATGAGCAGTTCTTC. Full variable domain (rest looked up from reference TRBV30 and TRBJ2-1): SQTIHQWPATLVQPVGSPLSLECTVEGTSNPNLYWYRQAAGRGLQLLFYSVGIGQISSEVPQNLSASRPQDRQFILSSKKLLLSDSGFYLCAWGGLYNEQFFGPGTRLTVL.

To note about this clone: Within the sample, other DNA sequences also encode this same CDR3. The chain carries TRBV30 and TRBJ2-7, with D possibly TRBD2 on 6 matching bases. The CDR3 is made up of 12 amino acids. CDR1 is GTSNPN and CDR2 is SVGIG in the germline V gene (reference sequence). Trimming stripped 3 bases from V and 6 bases from J, with 12 bases between. The CDR3 DNA sequence: TGTGCCTGGAGCCCAAGGGGAGGCGAGCAGTACTTC. Amino acid sequence: CAWSPRGGEQYF.

V gene TRBV5-4 combines with J gene TRBJ2-7, with D possibly being TRBD2 (6 bases). Trimming removed 4 bases at V and 6 bases at J, with 14 bases between. This CDR3 is built from 13 residues. Germline-derived CDR1 and CDR2 are SGHNT and YYREEE (reference sequence). CDR3 loop: CASSALLASEQYF. For the CDR3, the DNA is TGTGCCAGCAGCGCGTTACTAGCATCCGAGCAGTACTTC.

The J gene is TRBJ2-3, the V gene TRBV6-6, with D hard to call. Germline lookup yields CDR1 MNHNY and CDR2 SVGAGI (reference sequence). This CDR3 has 16 amino acids. Between the trimmed V and J ends, which lost 6 bases and 0 bases, there was a span of 16 bases. Here the CDR3 DNA reads TGTGCCAGCAGAACCCATCTGGGGTTTAGCACAGATACGCAGTATTTT. The encoded protein is CASRTHLGFSTDTQYF.

In nucleotides, the CDR3 is TGCGCCAGCAGCTCGAACCCGACAATATCCGCTGAAGCTTTCTTT. Translation gives CASSSNPTISAEAFF. The J gene is TRBJ1-1, the V gene TRBV5-1, with unresolved D. This CDR3 comprises 15 residues. The germline V gene encodes CDR1 SGHRS and CDR2 YFSETQ. Trimming stripped 3 bases from V and 6 bases from J, with 18 bases between.

The genes are TRBV7-9 and TRBJ2-4; D possibly corresponds to TRBD1 (6 bases). This CDR3 has 12 residues. Germline V CDR1 and CDR2: SEHNR, FQNEAQ (reference sequence). The V end lost 6 bases, the J end lost 10 bases, and 13 bases lay between the germline ends. The CDR3 here is CASRPGHEIQYF. The CDR3 DNA sequence: TGTGCCAGCAGACCGGGACATGAGATTCAGTACTTC.

The rearrangement links TRBV29-1 to TRBJ2-7; 10 positions match TRBD2. Germline trimming cut 4 bases from V and 7 bases from J; bases unmatched to any gene: 7. The V gene's germline CDR1 is SQVTM and CDR2 ANQGSEA. The CDR3 consists of 13 residues. The CDR3 DNA sequence: TGCAGCGTTGTTTGGCTAGCGGGGGTGGAGCAGTACTTC. Its translation: CSVVWLAGVEQYF.

This clone was recorded once. The CDR3 sequence: CASSSERRGGGLTDTQYF. The CDR3 region has the DNA TGTGCCAGCAGCTCCGAACGCCGGGGCGGGGGATTAACAGATACGCAGTATTTT. V is TRBV7-2 and J is TRBJ2-3; 7 bases are shared with TRBD2. V lost 4 bases, J lost 3 bases, and 16 bases stayed unmatched. There are 18 residues in the CDR3. CDR1 is SGHTA, CDR2 FQGNSA, per germline.